The 3 T cell receptor beta chains below all came from one sample that was sequenced in a study of CD8 T cells in ankylosing spondylitis. Study-level points and caveats: Blood of patients with ankylosing spondylitis appeared to be characterized by a TCR beta motif of fewer than 10 highly homologous variants.

TCRdb reprocessed the 5' RACE reads with MiXCR, giving one entry per CDR3 protein. The repertoire holds 300,000 to 400,000 distinct CDR3 sequences, with about 20% as singletons. Their antigens remain unidentified. Material for sequencing was blood, either unsorted or a sorted T cell fraction (not recorded which). Source of these receptors: a male donor with ankylosing spondylitis.

The chain couples TRBV19 to TRBJ1-5; D not resolved. This CDR3 comprises 15 residues. V dropped 2 bases and J dropped 3 bases, with 11 bases sitting between them. CDR1 is LNHDA, CDR2 SQIVND, per germline (reference sequence). For the CDR3, the DNA is TGTGCCAGTAGTATAACTGGAAGTACCAATCAGCCCCAGCATTTT. This translates into CASSITGSTNQPQHF.

The chain combines TRBV20-1 with TRBJ2-3; 15 bases align to TRBD2. The CDR3 runs to 17 residues. The junction had 8 bases not matched to a gene; V was cut back by 0 bases and J by 7 bases. Per germline, CDR1 DFQATT and CDR2 SNEGSKA (reference sequence). The CDR3 DNA reads as TGCAGTGCTAGAGATCGGGGACTAGCGGGAGGCCTAAATACGCAGTATTTT. Its protein product is CSARDRGLAGGLNTQYF.

The V call is TRBV2, the J call TRBJ2-3, with 8 positions matching TRBD1. Germline V gene lookup returns CDR1 SNHLY and CDR2 FYNNEI. This CDR3 has 12 amino acids. Trimming cost V 2 bases and J 11 bases; bases outside gene matches: 3. CDR3 sequence: CASSELTGEQYF. CDR3 DNA sequence: TGTGCCAGCAGTGAACTGACAGGGGAGCAGTATTTT.